This T cell receptor beta chain was identified during a study of blood T cell repertoires in COVID-19. Study-wide background: The United States, Italy and Spain supplied acute and convalescent COVID-19 samples.

Libraries were prepared by immunoSEQ multiplex PCR; TCRdb keeps only in-frame clonotypes and omits some of them. The table shows about 180,000 clones, with around 80% occurring only once. This CDR3 contains 13 residues. V was clipped by 3 bases and J by 4 bases, with 9 bases between them. CDR1 and CDR2 (germline): MNHNS, SASEGT. Exposed study participants had met a COVID-19 case within 2 weeks before entry. Points on this clone: Within the sample, other DNA sequences also encode this same CDR3.

This TCR was sampled from a man aged 60-69 years who had been exposed to COVID-19. Source material: PBMCs or T cells enriched from blood (not recorded which). This chain joins TRBV6-1 and TRBJ1-2, with D hard to call. This chain's CDR3 is CASSEEGGYGYTF. The CDR3 DNA follows: TGTGCCAGCAGTGAGGAGGGCGGCTATGGCTACACCTTC.